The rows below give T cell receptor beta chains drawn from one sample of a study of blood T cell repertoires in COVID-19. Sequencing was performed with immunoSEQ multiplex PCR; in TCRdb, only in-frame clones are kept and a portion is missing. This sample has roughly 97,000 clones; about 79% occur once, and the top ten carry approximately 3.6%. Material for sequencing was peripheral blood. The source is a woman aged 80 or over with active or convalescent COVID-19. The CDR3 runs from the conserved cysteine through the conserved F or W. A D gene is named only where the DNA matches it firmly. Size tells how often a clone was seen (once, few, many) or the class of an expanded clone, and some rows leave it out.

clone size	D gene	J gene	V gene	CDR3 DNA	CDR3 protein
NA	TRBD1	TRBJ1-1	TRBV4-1	TGCGCCAGCACCTCTAGGACAGGGGCGGGGATGAACACTGAAGCTTTCTTT	CASTSRTGAGMNTEAFF
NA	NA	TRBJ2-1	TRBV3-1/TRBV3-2	TGTGCCAGCAGCCAAGTAGCGCTAGCAGGTGAGCAGTTCTTC	CASSQVALAGEQFF
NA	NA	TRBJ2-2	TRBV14	TGTGCCAGCAGTACCGATAGCACCGGGGAGCTGTTTTTT	CASSTDSTGELFF
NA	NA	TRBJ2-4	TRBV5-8	TGTGCCAGCAGCCCCTCGGGACTCTCTGGGGACATTCAGTACTTC	CASSPSGLSGDIQYF
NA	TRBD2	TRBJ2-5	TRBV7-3	TGTGCCAGCAGCTTAATGGGATCGGGTCTAGCGGGCCAAGAGACCCAGTACTTC	CASSLMGSGLAGQETQYF
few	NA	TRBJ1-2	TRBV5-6	TGTGCCAGCAATCCTCAGGGATATGGCTACACCTTC	CASNPQGYGYTF
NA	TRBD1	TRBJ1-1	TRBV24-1	TGTGCCACCAAAGGGGGCGGCAAGACTAACACTGAAGCTTTCTTT	CATKGGGKTNTEAFF
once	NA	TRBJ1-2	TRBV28	TGTGCCAGCAGTTTATCGCGGGGGCGCGTCTATGGCTACACCTTC	CASSLSRGRVYGYTF
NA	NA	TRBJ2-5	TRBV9	TGTGCCAGCAGCGAGGGGGAGGAGACCCAGTACTTC	CASSEGEETQYF
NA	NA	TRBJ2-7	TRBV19	TGTGCCAGTAGTAAAGCCCGGAGCTCCTACGAGCAGTACTTC	CASSKARSSYEQYF
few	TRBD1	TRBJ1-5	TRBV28	TGTGCCAGCAGTTCCCTCGGGACAGGGGCCCCACAGCCCCAGCATTTT	CASSSLGTGAPQPQHF
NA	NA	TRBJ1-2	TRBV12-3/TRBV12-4	TGTGCCAGCAGTTTTGGTGAGAACTATGGCTACACCTTC	CASSFGENYGYTF
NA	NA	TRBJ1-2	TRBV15	TGTGCCACCAGCAGAGATAACCGGTACACCTTC	CATSRDNRYTF
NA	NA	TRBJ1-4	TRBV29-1	TGCAGCGTTGCCGAGGAAAAACTGTTTTTT	CSVAEEKLFF
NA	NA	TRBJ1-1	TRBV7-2	TGTGCCAGCAGCTTAACCCGGGACTGGAACACTGAAGCTTTCTTT	CASSLTRDWNTEAFF
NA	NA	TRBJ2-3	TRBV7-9	TGTGCCAGCAGCTTAACGACAAGAGCAGGAGATACGCAGTATTTT	CASSLTTRAGDTQYF
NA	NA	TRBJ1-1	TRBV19	TGTGCCAGTAGTATTCTCGGGTCTGAAGCTTTCTTT	CASSILGSEAFF
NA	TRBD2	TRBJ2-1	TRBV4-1	TGCGCCAGCAGCCAAGTCGTAACGGGACTAGGCGTCTACAATGAGCAGTTCTTC	CASSQVVTGLGVYNEQFF
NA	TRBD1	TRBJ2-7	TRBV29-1	TGCAGCGCCGCCCCCGGACAGGGGGCCTACGAGCAGTACTTC	CSAAPGQGAYEQYF
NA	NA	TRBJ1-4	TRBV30	TGTGCCTGGACTTTTAGAGAAAAACTGTTTTTT	CAWTFREKLFF
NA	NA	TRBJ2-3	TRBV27	TGTGCCAGCACTTTAATTGGGGCAGGGGTGCAGTATTTT	CASTLIGAGVQYF
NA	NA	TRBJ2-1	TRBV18	TGTGCCAGCTCACCAGGTGGAGGTCGCTACAATGAGCAGTTCTTC	CASSPGGGRYNEQFF
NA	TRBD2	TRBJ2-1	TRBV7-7	TGTGCTAGCAGCTTAGCTAGCGGTGTCTACAATGAGCAGTTCTTC	CASSLASGVYNEQFF
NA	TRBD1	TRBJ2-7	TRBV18	TGTGCCAGCTCACCACCGCGACAGGGGGCGGGTGAGCAGTACTTC	CASSPPRQGAGEQYF
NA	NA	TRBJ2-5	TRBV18	TGTGCCAGCTCACCACTCCAGGGAGGTGAAGAGACCCAGTACTTC	CASSPLQGGEETQYF
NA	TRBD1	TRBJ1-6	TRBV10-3	TGTGCCATCCTCCGCAGGACAGGGGTCTCACCCCTCCACTTT	CAILRRTGVSPLHF
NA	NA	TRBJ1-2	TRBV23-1	TGCGCCAGCAGTGGACTCTCAAGGAACAACTATGGCTACACCTTC	CASSGLSRNNYGYTF
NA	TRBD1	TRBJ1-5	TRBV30	TGTGCCTGGAGTTCGACAGGGAGCAATCAGCCCCAGCATTTT	CAWSSTGSNQPQHF
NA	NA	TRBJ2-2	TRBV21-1	TGTGCCAGCAGCAAAGTTGAGAGGACTGGGACAGGGAACACCGGGGAGCTGTTTTTT	CASSKVERTGTGNTGELFF
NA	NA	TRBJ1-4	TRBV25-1	TGTGCCAGCAGTGACCCCGGTGCAACTAATGAAAAACTGTTTTTT	CASSDPGATNEKLFF
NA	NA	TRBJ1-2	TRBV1	TGCACCAGCAGCCATTTGCCTGGGCAGGCGAATAACTATGGCTACACCTTC	CTSSHLPGQANNYGYTF
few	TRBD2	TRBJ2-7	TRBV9	TGTGCCAGCAGCGTTCAAGCGGGAATCTCCTACGAGCAGTACTTC	CASSVQAGISYEQYF
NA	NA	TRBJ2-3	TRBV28	TGTGCCAGCAGTTCGCAACTAGCCGAGCACCCCGATACGCAGTATTTT	CASSSQLAEHPDTQYF
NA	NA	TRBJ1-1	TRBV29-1	TGCAGCGTTGAAGTCGCGGGGGGCGGGAACACTGAAGCTTTCTTT	CSVEVAGGGNTEAFF
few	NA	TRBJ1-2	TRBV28	TGTGCCAGCAGTTACAGGGTGGGCTATGGCTACACCTTC	CASSYRVGYGYTF